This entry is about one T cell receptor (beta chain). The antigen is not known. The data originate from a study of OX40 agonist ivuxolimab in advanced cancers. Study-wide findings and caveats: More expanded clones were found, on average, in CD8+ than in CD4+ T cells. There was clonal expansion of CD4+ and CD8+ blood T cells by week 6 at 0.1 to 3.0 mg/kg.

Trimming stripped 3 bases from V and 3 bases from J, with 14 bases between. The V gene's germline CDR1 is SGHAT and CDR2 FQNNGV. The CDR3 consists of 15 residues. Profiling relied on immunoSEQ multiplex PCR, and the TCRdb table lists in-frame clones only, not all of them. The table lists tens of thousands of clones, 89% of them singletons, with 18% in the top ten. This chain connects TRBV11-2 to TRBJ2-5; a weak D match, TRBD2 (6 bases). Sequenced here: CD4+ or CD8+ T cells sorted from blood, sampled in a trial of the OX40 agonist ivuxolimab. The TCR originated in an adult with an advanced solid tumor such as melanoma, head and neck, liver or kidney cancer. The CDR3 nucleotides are TGTGCCAGCAGCTTCTCCCTCGGGGGTGAAGAGACCCAGTACTTC. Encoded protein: CASSFSLGGEETQYF.